This is a list of T cell receptor beta chains from one sample in a study of blood T cell repertoires in COVID-19. Generated by immunoSEQ multiplex PCR, the TCRdb table keeps only in-frame clones and is missing some. In the table there are 250,000 to 400,000 clones, around 85% of which are singletons. Source material: PBMCs or T cells enriched from blood (not recorded which). The receptors stem from a woman under 40 who had been exposed to COVID-19. Both conserved end residues are part of each CDR3. A D gene is named only where the DNA matches it firmly. Clone sizes are given selectively: once, few, many, or a class where the clone is expanded.

CATSDRGQGDTEAFF | TGTGCCACCAGTGATCGAGGACAGGGAGACACTGAAGCTTTCTTT | . | TRBD1 | TRBJ1-1 | TRBV24-1
CASSYNPQAYGYTF | TGTGCCAGCAGTTACAACCCACAGGCCTATGGCTACACCTTC | . | . | TRBJ1-2 | TRBV6-2/TRBV6-3
CASRNGDRASGEQYF | TGTGCCAGCAGAAACGGGGACAGGGCTTCGGGCGAGCAGTACTTC | few | TRBD1 | TRBJ2-7 | TRBV7-2
CASSDWFGGTYNEQFF | TGTGCCAGCAGTGATTGGTTCGGAGGGACCTACAATGAGCAGTTCTTC | once | . | TRBJ2-1 | TRBV6-1
CASSPGQSNYGYTF | TGTGCCAGCAGCCCCGGACAGTCTAACTATGGCTACACCTTC | few | . | TRBJ1-2 | TRBV6-5
CASSESGGSENEQYF | TGTGCCAGCAGTGAATCGGGCGGGAGTGAAAACGAGCAGTACTTC | . | TRBD2 | TRBJ2-7 | TRBV25-1
CASRSQGIDQPQHF | TGTGCCAGCAGATCTCAGGGTATAGATCAGCCCCAGCATTTT | once | . | TRBJ1-5 | TRBV6-5
CAWGTGGSYEQYF | TGTGCCTGGGGGACAGGGGGAAGCTACGAGCAGTACTTC | . | TRBD1 | TRBJ2-7 | TRBV30
CASSNFQGDEQYF | TGTGCCAGCAGTAATTTCCAAGGGGACGAGCAGTACTTC | . | . | TRBJ2-7 | TRBV7-3
CASSLYIEEEKLFF | TGTGCCAGCAGCTTATATATCGAGGAGGAAAAACTGTTTTTT | once | . | TRBJ1-4 | TRBV7-8